The 27 T cell receptor beta chains reported below all come from one sample, sequenced in a study of blood T cell repertoires in COVID-19. Assay used: immunoSEQ multiplex PCR; TCRdb lists only in-frame clones, some missing. The repertoire includes about 220,000 clones, 85% of them detected once, and around 2.5% sits in the top ten. The sample comprised peripheral blood. All receptors come from a woman aged 70-85 years with COVID-19, enrolled during active disease.

Here the CDR3 DNA reads TGCGCCAGCAGCCAAGATCTAGCAGAACTTAACTATGGCTACACCTTC. As protein: CASSQDLAELNYGYTF. The chain is built from TRBV4-1 and TRBJ1-2; D is unclear. Germline CDR1 MGHRA, CDR2 YSYEKL. This CDR3 region has 16 residues. Trimming pared 0 bases from V and 1 base from J, leaving 12 bases between.

The chain carries TRBV7-8 and TRBJ2-1; TRBD1 aligns across 8 bases. After removal of 6 bases from V and 7 bases from J, the junction contained 8 bases not matched to a gene. The CDR3 runs 14 residues. Looked up from germline, CDR1 is SGHVS and CDR2 is FQNEAQ. Here the CDR3 DNA reads TGTGCCAGCAGGCGCCGGGACAGGCAAAATGAGCAGTTCTTC. The encoded protein is CASRRRDRQNEQFF. The full variable domain, with the rest looked up from reference TRBV7-8 and TRBJ2-1, is GAGVSQSPRYKVAKRGQDVALRCDPISGHVSLFWYQQALGQGPEFLTYFQNEAQLDKSGLPSDRFFAERPEGSVSTLKIQRTQQEDSAVYLCASRRRDRQNEQFFGPGTRLTVL.

The chain is built from TRBV18 and TRBJ2-7; 7 bases are shared with TRBD2. V shed 3 bases, J shed 4 bases, and the junction held 3 bases outside the gene matches. The germline V gene has CDR1 KGHSH and CDR2 LQKENI. This CDR3 contains 13 residues. This chain's CDR3 is CASSPQGGYEQYF. The CDR3 nucleotides are TGTGCCAGCTCACCCCAGGGAGGGTACGAGCAGTACTTC.

This rearrangement joins TRBV9 to TRBJ1-4; no clear D gene. V was trimmed by 3 bases and J by 5 bases, leaving 14 bases between them. CDR3 length equals 15 residues. Germline CDR1 is SGDLS and CDR2 is YYNGEE. The CDR3 loop is CASSATAGFNEKLFF. In DNA, the CDR3 is TGTGCCAGCAGCGCGACGGCAGGATTCAATGAAAAACTGTTTTTT.

The chain has TRBV6-2 or TRBV6-3 and TRBJ2-2; 9 bases fit TRBD1. The J segment lost 4 bases and the V segment lost 2 bases, leaving 2 bases of the junction unmatched. From germline, CDR1 is MNHEY and CDR2 SVGEGT. This CDR3 region has 15 residues. The CDR3 loop reads CASSYGTGPTGELFF. The DNA for the CDR3 is TGTGCCAGCAGTTACGGGACAGGGCCCACCGGGGAGCTGTTTTTT.

The genes are TRBV10-3 and TRBJ2-3; 15 bases are a match to TRBD2. The CDR3 covers 19 residues. Looked up from germline, CDR1 is ENHRY and CDR2 is SYGVKD. With 0 bases clipped from V and 2 bases from J, the junction kept 6 bases outside the gene matches. The CDR3 nucleotides are TGTGCCATCAGTGAGTCTGGACTAGCGGGGGGGCGCGCCACAGATACGCAGTATTTT. It specifies CAISESGLAGGRATDTQYF.

The chain couples TRBV25-1 to TRBJ1-5; a possible D gene is TRBD1 (5 bases). CDR3 size: 15 residues. V was pared by 8 bases and J by 8 bases, with 22 bases between. CDR1 MGHDK and CDR2 SYGVNS come from the germline V gene. DNA for the CDR3: TGTGCCAGCGGCGGACTGGGGGGGTCGGGCGAGCCCCAGCATTTT. Protein: CASGGLGGSGEPQHF.

The chain uses TRBV7-9 and TRBJ1-1, with TRBD1 identical over 7 bases. This CDR3 spans 17 amino acids. Germline V CDR1 and CDR2: SEHNR, FQNEAQ (reference sequence). Trimming cost V 4 bases and J 0 bases; bases outside gene matches: 11. The CDR3 sequence is CASSSTTTGLMNTEAFF. For the CDR3, the DNA is TGTGCCAGCAGCTCCACCACGACAGGGTTGATGAACACTGAAGCTTTCTTT. The whole variable domain, filled in from reference TRBV7-9 and TRBJ1-1, reads DTGVSQNPRHKITKRGQNVTFRCDPISEHNRLYWYRQTLGQGPEFLTYFQNEAQLEKSRLLSDRFSAERPKGSFSTLEIQRTEQGDSAMYLCASSSTTTGLMNTEAFFGQGTRLTVV.

The chain joins TRBV5-1 to TRBJ1-1, with TRBD1 as a possible D gene (6 bases). The V gene lost 0 bases and the J gene lost 2 bases, with 14 bases spanning the gap. Germline CDR1 and CDR2: SGHRS and YFSETQ. The CDR3 sequence is 16 residues long. In DNA, the CDR3 is TGCGCCAGCAGCTTGGCGGCACAGGGATACAACACTGAAGCTTTCTTT. It specifies CASSLAAQGYNTEAFF. The complete variable domain, with remaining parts taken from reference TRBV5-1 and TRBJ1-1, reads KAGVTQTPRYLIKTRGQQVTLSCSPISGHRSVSWYQQTPGQGLQFLFEYFSETQRNKGNFPGRFSGRQFSNSRSEMNVSTLELGDSALYLCASSLAAQGYNTEAFFGQGTRLTVV.

The rearrangement links TRBV4-3 to TRBJ1-3; D call uncertain. The CDR3 length is 15 residues. V gave up 0 bases and J gave up 4 bases, with 10 bases separating them. Per the germline V gene, CDR1 is LGHNA and CDR2 is YSLEER. The CDR3 sequence: CASSQDRGSGNTIYF. Here the CDR3 DNA reads TGCGCCAGCAGCCAAGATAGAGGATCCGGAAACACCATATATTTT.

The chain is built from TRBV2 and TRBJ1-2, with 9 nucleotides matching TRBD1. V lost 6 bases and J lost 6; bases outside the gene matches: 5. CDR1 is SNHLY, CDR2 FYNNEI, per germline. The CDR3 runs 13 residues. CDR3 loop: CASRGGTGNGYTF. The CDR3 nucleotides read TGTGCCAGCAGGGGGGGGACAGGGAATGGCTACACCTTC. Full variable domain (outside the CDR3, taken from reference TRBV2 and TRBJ1-2): EPEVTQTPSHQVTQMGQEVILRCVPISNHLYFYWYRQILGQKVEFLVSFYNNEISEKSEIFDDQFSVERPDGSNFTLKIRSTKLEDSAMYFCASRGGTGNGYTFGSGTRLTVV.

The chain is built from TRBV1 and TRBJ1-3. TRBV1 is marked as a pseudogene. The CDR3 sequence is 16 residues long. CDR3 sequence reads: CTSSQASGGGKNTIYF. In DNA, the CDR3 is TGCACCAGCAGCCAAGCCAGCGGGGGGGGGAAGAACACCATATATTTT.

This clone appeared once. The V and J genes are TRBV2 and TRBJ1-2; D remains ambiguous. Germline CDR1 reads SNHLY; CDR2 reads FYNNEI. With 11 bases removed from V and 3 bases from J, the gap between germline ends came to 13 bases. This CDR3 is 12 amino acids long. The CDR3 sequence: CAGGATHYGYTF. The CDR3 DNA sequence: TGTGCCGGAGGAGCCACCCACTATGGCTACACCTTC.

This chain links TRBV18 with TRBJ1-4; 12 bases line up with TRBD1. Trimming at V came to 3 bases and at J to 2 bases, leaving 7 bases not matched to a gene. Per the germline V gene, CDR1 is KGHSH and CDR2 is LQKENI. The CDR3 totals 18 residues. CDR3 loop: CASSPGQGALGTNEKLFF. In DNA, the CDR3 is TGTGCCAGCTCACCGGGACAGGGGGCGCTTGGGACTAATGAAAAACTGTTTTTT.

This chain links TRBV9 with TRBJ1-4; the D gene is possibly TRBD1 (6 bases). The germline gives CDR1 SGDLS, CDR2 YYNGEE. V dropped 0 bases and J dropped 7 bases, with 13 bases sitting between them. The CDR3 contains 15 residues. The CDR3, as DNA: TGTGCCAGCAGCGTAGGCGGGCAGGGGCGTGAAAAACTGTTTTTT. This encodes CASSVGGQGREKLFF.

V gene TRBV18 combines with J gene TRBJ1-2; TRBD1 might be the D (5 bases). Trimming cost V 1 base and J 2 bases, with 8 bases left between them. This CDR3 spans 14 amino acids. Germline V CDR1 and CDR2: KGHSH, LQKENI. As DNA, the CDR3 is TGTGCCAGCTCACCACTGACAGACAACTATGGCTACACCTTC. It yields the protein CASSPLTDNYGYTF.

Here the CDR3 reads CASSQDGAGASYGYTF. The DNA for the CDR3 is TGTGCCAGCAGCCAAGATGGGGCAGGGGCCTCCTATGGCTACACCTTC. This chain connects TRBV4-2 to TRBJ1-2; the D gene is possibly TRBD1 (6 bases). Looked up from germline, CDR1 is LGHNA and CDR2 is YNFKEQ. V lost 0 bases and J 4 bases, leaving 15 bases between the germline ends. The CDR3 contains 16 residues.

The chain joins TRBV6-2 or TRBV6-3 to TRBJ1-1, with D tentatively TRBD1 (6 bases). The CDR3 runs to 13 residues. The germline gives CDR1 MNHEY, CDR2 SVGEGT. V shed 5 bases and J shed 1 base, with 8 bases lying between them. The CDR3 here is CASSKQGNTEAFF. The CDR3 DNA follows: TGTGCCAGCAGTAAACAGGGGAACACTGAAGCTTTCTTT.

The chain links TRBV3-1 (or the pseudogene TRBV3-2) to TRBJ2-5; TRBD2 matches at 11 bases. The V segment lost 1 base and the J segment 5 bases; nucleotides outside the gene matches: 3. CDR3 size: 15 residues. Germline V gives CDR1 LGHDT, CDR2 YNNKEL (reference sequence). CDR3 region: CASSQGSGRAETQYF. The CDR3 region has the DNA TGTGCCAGCAGCCAAGGTAGCGGGAGGGCCGAGACCCAGTACTTC.

This clone showed up just once. The V and J genes are TRBV7-2 and TRBJ2-1; D may be TRBD2 (6 bases). The CDR3 runs to 19 residues. Germline lookup yields CDR1 SGHTA and CDR2 FQGNSA. The V and J ends lost 1 base and 0 bases respectively, with 19 bases between them. The CDR3 DNA sequence: TGTGCCAGCAGCTTAGTGCGGGGTATGGCGGGGTCCTCCTACAATGAGCAGTTCTTC. Translated, it gives CASSLVRGMAGSSYNEQFF.

The chain carries TRBV5-6 and TRBJ1-2, with D tentatively TRBD1 (5 bases). The germline V gene encodes CDR1 SGHDT and CDR2 YYEEEE. The CDR3 length is 15 residues. V was pared by 0 bases and J by 0 bases, with 9 bases between. CDR3 DNA: TGTGCCAGCAGCTTGGCTGGGGCCGCTAACTATGGCTACACCTTC. Translating gives CASSLAGAANYGYTF.

This sequence joins TRBV7-2 and TRBJ2-5; TRBD2 agrees at 13 bases. This CDR3 contains 16 residues. J lost 2 bases, V lost 2 bases, and 2 bases had no gene match. Per germline, CDR1 SGHTA and CDR2 FQGNSA. CDR3 in amino acids: CASSLSTSGGQETQYF. CDR3 DNA sequence: TGTGCCAGCAGCTTATCGACTAGCGGGGGGCAAGAGACCCAGTACTTC.

The chain has TRBV3-1 (or the pseudogene TRBV3-2) and TRBJ1-5; no clear D. Germline loops: CDR1 LGHDT, CDR2 YNNKEL (reference sequence). The CDR3 loop spans 12 amino acids. Trimming took off 4 bases at V and 8 bases at J, with 9 bases between the two ends. The CDR3 DNA reads TGTGCCAGCAGCCTAGGCCGGGAGCCCCAGCATTTT. Translated: CASSLGREPQHF.

The chain is built from TRBV5-4 and TRBJ2-3; 7 positions agree with TRBD2. With 2 bases clipped from V and 0 bases from J, the junction kept 3 bases outside the gene matches. This CDR3 is 15 amino acids long. Germline-derived CDR1 and CDR2 are SGHNT and YYREEE (reference sequence). CDR3 bases: TGTGCCAGCAGCTTTAAAGCGGGAAGCACAGATACGCAGTATTTT. It is translated as CASSFKAGSTDTQYF.

This clone was counted only a few times. V gene TRBV2 combines with J gene TRBJ1-2; a possible D gene is TRBD1 (5 bases). The germline V gene has CDR1 SNHLY and CDR2 FYNNEI. Trimming took 4 bases from V and 8 from J, leaving 14 bases between them. The CDR3 is 13 residues long. CDR3 nucleotides: TGTGCCAGCAGTGCCGCAGGGACTCGCGGCTACACCTTC. Amino acid sequence: CASSAAGTRGYTF.

The chain uses TRBV5-1 and TRBJ2-7, with 10 bases lining up with TRBD1. V shed 4 bases and J 6 bases; nucleotides not matched to a gene: 7. The CDR3 runs 14 residues. Germline V CDR1 and CDR2: SGHRS, YFSETQ. CDR3 in amino acids: CASSPTGTGVEQYF. The CDR3 bases are TGCGCCAGCAGCCCCACCGGGACAGGGGTCGAGCAGTACTTC.

This chain uses TRBV7-9 with TRBJ1-2, with D unresolved. V dropped 5 bases and J dropped 1 base, with 11 bases sitting between them. The CDR3 is 14 residues long. The germline V gene encodes CDR1 SEHNR and CDR2 FQNEAQ (reference sequence). The chain's CDR3 is CASSPTNVNYGYTF. DNA for the CDR3: TGTGCCAGCAGCCCCACAAACGTTAACTATGGCTACACCTTC.